Shown below are 4 T cell receptor beta chains from a single sample sequenced in a study of T cells in women clearing cervical HPV infection. Clones were sequenced by immunoSEQ multiplex PCR, and TCRdb holds only the in-frame ones, with some missing. This sample contains under 35,000 clones. Input material: blood buffy coat. Receptor source: a woman between 18 and 69 years old with a cervical HPV16 infection that either progressed to CIN3+ or cleared (not recorded which).

About this clone itself: The sequenced fragment ends 3 residues before the CDR3 boundary, so the rest is inferred from the germline J gene. The chain links TRBV20-1 to TRBJ2-3; D perhaps matches TRBD2 (7 bases). The germline CDR1 and CDR2 sequences are DFQATT and SNEGSKA (reference sequence). Trimming pared 5 bases from V and 5 bases from J, leaving 23 bases between. CDR3 length: 16 residues. The sequenced part of the CDR3 DNA is TGCAGTGCTTCTTACTTTGGGGGGGCCAGGAGAGATACG. It specifies CSASYFGGARRDT. The entire CDR3 reads CSASYFGGARRDTQYF.

As for this clone: The CDR3 end is not reached by the read, which stops 3 residues before it; the germline J gene fills it in. The chain recombines TRBV25-1 with TRBJ2-5; perhaps TRBD2 as D (6 bases). Germline CDR1 MGHDK, CDR2 SYGVNS. The CDR3 has 15 amino acids. V was pared by 4 bases and J by 5 bases, with 17 bases between. This CDR3 reads CASSGPPGVRETQYF. The sequenced part of the CDR3 DNA is TGTGCCAGCAGTGGTCCTCCGGGGGTGAGGGAGACC.

Details on this clone: The read ends 3 residues shy of where the CDR3 ends; the end is completed using the germline J gene. The rearrangement links TRBV4-2 to TRBJ2-7, with TRBD1 identical over 7 bases. Germline-derived CDR1 and CDR2 are LGHNA and YNFKEQ. The CDR3 contains 14 residues. The V segment lost 4 bases and the J segment 2 bases; nucleotides outside the gene matches: 5. The CDR3 sequence is CASSPDRVPYEQYF. The CDR3 DNA, read in part, is TGTGCCAGCAGCCCCGACAGGGTTCCCTACGAG.

As concerns this clone: The read terminates 3 residues ahead of where the CDR3 ends, so the germline J gene completes it. The chain uses TRBV5-1 and TRBJ2-1; tentative D call: TRBD1 (6 bases). The ends were cut back, 4 bases at V and 8 bases at J, with 22 bases in the middle. CDR1 and CDR2 (germline): SGHRS, YFSETQ. This CDR3 spans 16 amino acids. CDR3 DNA, as far as it was read: TGCGCCAGCAGCGCCGTCGGGGACAAGTCATATGATGAG. This translates into CASSAVGDKSYDE. The CDR3 as a whole reads CASSAVGDKSYDEQFF.